The TCR beta chain under discussion was sequenced for a study of blood T cell repertoires in COVID-19. In the study overall: The United States, Italy and Spain supplied acute and convalescent COVID-19 samples. PBMCs, B-cell-depleted T cells, or T cells were the source of the cDNA or gDNA that made up the material.

In the original processing: Cell counts per sample came from amplifying reference gene primers. Libraries were prepared by immunoSEQ multiplex PCR; TCRdb keeps only in-frame clonotypes and omits some of them. The V and J calls and clone size are taken from that table; D and trimming were inferred from the DNA. The sample lists roughly 59,000 clones, 81% occurring once. V lost 5 bases, J lost 4 bases, and 8 bases lay in between. CDR1 LGHNA and CDR2 YNFKEQ come from the germline V gene. The CDR3 covers 13 residues. The clonotype originates from an elderly man with acute or convalescent COVID-19. The sequenced sample consisted of peripheral blood. V and J are TRBV4-2 and TRBJ2-2; tentatively, D is TRBD2 (5 bases). The CDR3 DNA reads TGTGCCAGCAGCGGCGGGCTCACCGGGGAGCTGTTTTTT. It codes for CASSGGLTGELFF.